This T cell receptor (beta chain) is drawn from a study of shared clonotypes between healthy human individuals. Across the whole study: Two women and a few men aged 18 to 49 served as donors. CD4 naive and memory got three plates each, CD8 naive two, CD8 memory one.

The CDR3 has 16 amino acids. Looked up from germline, CDR1 is MDHEN and CDR2 is SYDVKM. Trimming left V 5 bases short and J 4 bases short, with 17 bases between. TCRdb's table, derived via immunoSEQ multiplex PCR, lists solely in-frame clones and lacks some. The repertoire holds approximately 940,000 clones, with around three quarters as singletons. The rearrangement uses TRBV28 and TRBJ2-2; no firm D call. The sample comprised memory CD4+ T cells sorted from blood. The sample's subset: CD45RA-negative fraction. The TCR was taken from a young man in good health. The CDR3 here is CASSSHSTLFTGELFF. For the CDR3, the DNA is TGTGCCAGCAGTAGCCACTCAACACTATTCACCGGGGAGCTGTTTTTT.